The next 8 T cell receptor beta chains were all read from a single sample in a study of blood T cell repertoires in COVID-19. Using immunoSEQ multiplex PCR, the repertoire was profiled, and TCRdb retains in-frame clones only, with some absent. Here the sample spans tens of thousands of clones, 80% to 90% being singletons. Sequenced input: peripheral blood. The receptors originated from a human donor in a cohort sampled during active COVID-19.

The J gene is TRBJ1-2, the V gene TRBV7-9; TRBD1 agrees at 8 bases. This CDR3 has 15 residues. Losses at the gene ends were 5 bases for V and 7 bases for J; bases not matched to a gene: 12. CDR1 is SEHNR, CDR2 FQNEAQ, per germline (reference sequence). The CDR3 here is CASSPTGVLGFGYTF. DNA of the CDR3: TGTGCCAGCAGCCCGACAGGGGTCCTCGGTTTTGGCTACACCTTC.

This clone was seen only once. The CDR3 reads CASAPDRGEYNEQFF. The DNA of the CDR3 is TGTGCCAGCGCCCCCGACAGGGGGGAATACAATGAGCAGTTCTTC. J is TRBJ2-1 and V is TRBV3-1 (or the pseudogene TRBV3-2); TRBD1 matches 9 bases. The CDR3 contains 15 residues. J was trimmed by 4 bases and V by 8 bases; bases with no gene match: 9. Germline values: CDR1 LGHDT, CDR2 YNNKEL (reference sequence).

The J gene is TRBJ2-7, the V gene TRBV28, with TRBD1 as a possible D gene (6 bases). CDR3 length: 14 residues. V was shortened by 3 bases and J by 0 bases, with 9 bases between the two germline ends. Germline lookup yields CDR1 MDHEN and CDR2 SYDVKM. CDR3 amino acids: CASSFQGSSYEQYF. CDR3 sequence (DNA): TGTGCCAGCAGTTTTCAGGGGAGCTCCTACGAGCAGTACTTC.

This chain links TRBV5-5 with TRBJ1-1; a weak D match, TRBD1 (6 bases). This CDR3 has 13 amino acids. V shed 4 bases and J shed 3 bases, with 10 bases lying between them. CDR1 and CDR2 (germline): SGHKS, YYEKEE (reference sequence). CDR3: CASSKQGDTEAFF. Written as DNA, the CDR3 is TGTGCCAGCAGCAAACAGGGTGACACTGAAGCTTTCTTT.

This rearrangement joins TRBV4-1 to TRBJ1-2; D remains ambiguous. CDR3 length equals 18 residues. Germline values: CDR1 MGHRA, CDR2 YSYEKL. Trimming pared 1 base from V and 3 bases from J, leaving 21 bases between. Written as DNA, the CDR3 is TGCGCCAGCAGCCAAGCCGTAGCAAGAATAAAGAGGGACTATGGCTACACCTTC. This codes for CASSQAVARIKRDYGYTF.

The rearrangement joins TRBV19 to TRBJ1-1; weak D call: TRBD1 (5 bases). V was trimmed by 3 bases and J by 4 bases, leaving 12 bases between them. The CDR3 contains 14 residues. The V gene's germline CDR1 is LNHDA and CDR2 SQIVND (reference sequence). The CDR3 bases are TGTGCCAGTAGTATGCAAAGGGGTGGCACTGAAGCTTTCTTT. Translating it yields CASSMQRGGTEAFF. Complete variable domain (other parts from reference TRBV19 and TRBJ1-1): DGGITQSPKYLFRKEGQNVTLSCEQNLNHDAMYWYRQDPGQGLRLIYYSQIVNDFQKGDIAEGYSVSREKKESFPLTVTSAQKNPTAFYLCASSMQRGGTEAFFGQGTRLTVV.

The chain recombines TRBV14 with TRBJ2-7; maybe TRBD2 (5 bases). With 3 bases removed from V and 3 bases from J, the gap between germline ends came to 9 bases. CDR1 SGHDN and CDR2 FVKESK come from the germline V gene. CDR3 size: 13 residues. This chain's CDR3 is CASSHGIHYEQYF. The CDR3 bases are TGTGCCAGCAGCCACGGGATCCACTACGAGCAGTACTTC. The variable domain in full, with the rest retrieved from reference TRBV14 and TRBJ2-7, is EAGVTQFPSHSVIEKGQTVTLRCDPISGHDNLYWYRRVMGKEIKFLLHFVKESKQDESGMPNNRFLAERTGGTYSTLKVQPAELEDSGVYFCASSHGIHYEQYFGPGTRLTVT.

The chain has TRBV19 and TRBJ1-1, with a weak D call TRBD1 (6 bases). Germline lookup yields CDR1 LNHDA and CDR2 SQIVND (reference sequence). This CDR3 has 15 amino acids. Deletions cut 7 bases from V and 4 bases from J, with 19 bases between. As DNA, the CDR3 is TGTGCCAGTAAAGAACCGGGACACCTTTCCACTGAAGCTTTCTTT. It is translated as CASKEPGHLSTEAFF.